This TCR beta chain was documented in a study of beta chain features in type 1 diabetes. Study context: Sorted cells, 90 million to 120 million in number, were examined across all samples. Points from the study as a whole: Healthy donors had naive, central memory and Treg TCRB repertoires that appeared less similar than those seen among patients. Across all four CD4+ subsets, people with type 1 diabetes showed modestly shorter TCRB CDR3s.

Trimming took 5 bases from V and 5 from J, leaving 12 bases between them. The length of the CDR3 is 13 residues. Germline CDR1 reads SEHNR; CDR2 reads FQNEAQ (reference sequence). This clone was found a few times. Its antigen is as yet unknown. This sample also contains other DNA sequences that code for the same CDR3. Since all of the isolated RNA was reverse transcribed, expressed TCRB transcripts were what got sequenced. Libraries were prepared by immunoSEQ multiplex PCR; TCRdb keeps only in-frame clonotypes and omits some of them. The sample yields 150,000 to 200,000 clones, around 63% seen once. The sequenced sample consisted of naive CD4+ T cells from blood. V gene TRBV7-9 combines with J gene TRBJ2-5, with TRBD1 as a possible D gene (6 bases). The sequence came from a man in his thirties or forties with type 1 diabetes. The CDR3 DNA follows: TGTGCCAGCAGCCTGGACAGTCAGGAGACCCAGTACTTC. Translation: CASSLDSQETQYF.